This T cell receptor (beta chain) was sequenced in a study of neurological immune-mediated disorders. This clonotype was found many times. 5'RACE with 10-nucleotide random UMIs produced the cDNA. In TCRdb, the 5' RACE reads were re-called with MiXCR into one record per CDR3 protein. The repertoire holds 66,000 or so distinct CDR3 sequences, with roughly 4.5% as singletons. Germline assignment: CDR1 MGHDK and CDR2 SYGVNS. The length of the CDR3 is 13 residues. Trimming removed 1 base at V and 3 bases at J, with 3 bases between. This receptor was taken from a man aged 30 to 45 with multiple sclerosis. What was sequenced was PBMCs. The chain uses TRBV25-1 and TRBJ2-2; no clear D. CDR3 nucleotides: TGTGCCAGCAGTGAATCAGACACCGGGGAGCTGTTTTTT. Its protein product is CASSESDTGELFF.